The 18 T cell receptor beta chains listed next were all sequenced from one sample in a study of cytotoxic CD8 clonotypes in ibrutinib-treated CLL. TCRdb's copy holds only in-frame clones and misses some; the assay was immunoSEQ multiplex PCR. The sample gives roughly 200,000 clones, 79% of which show up once; more than 9.5% is in the top ten. The specimen was PBMCs, collected after 12 months of ibrutinib treatment. These receptor sequences come from a human donor with chronic lymphocytic leukemia.

CDR3 bases: TGTGCCAGCAGTGAATCAGGACAGGGGACCGGGGAGCTGTTTTTT. Translated: CASSESGQGTGELFF. This rearrangement joins TRBV25-1 to TRBJ2-2; 9 bases match TRBD1. Germline V gives CDR1 MGHDK, CDR2 SYGVNS. This CDR3 contains 15 residues. V shed 1 base and J 5 bases; nucleotides not matched to a gene: 2.

This chain joins TRBV20-1 and TRBJ1-1, with D unresolved. Deletions cut 1 base from V and 8 bases from J, with 5 bases between. Germline loops: CDR1 DFQATT, CDR2 SNEGSKA (reference sequence). The CDR3 has 10 amino acids. CDR3 bases: TGCAGTGCTAGAGCGAACGAAGCTTTCTTT. This translates into CSARANEAFF.

V gene TRBV30 combines with J gene TRBJ2-4; D remains ambiguous. The V end lost 2 bases, the J end lost 6 bases, and 8 bases lay between the germline ends. Germline CDR1 reads GTSNPN; CDR2 reads SVGIG (reference sequence). The CDR3 contains 12 residues. The CDR3 region has the DNA TGTGCCTGGAGTCCCGGCATAAACATTCAGTACTTC. The encoded protein is CAWSPGINIQYF. The whole variable domain, remainder taken from reference TRBV30 and TRBJ2-4, is SQTIHQWPATLVQPVGSPLSLECTVEGTSNPNLYWYRQAAGRGLQLLFYSVGIGQISSEVPQNLSASRPQDRQFILSSKKLLLSDSGFYLCAWSPGINIQYFGAGTRLSVL.

The rearrangement links TRBV29-1 to TRBJ1-4, with a tentative D call TRBD1 (5 bases). Germline CDR1 and CDR2: SQVTM and ANQGSEA. V lost 7 bases and J 5 bases, leaving 8 bases between the germline ends. CDR3 length: 11 residues. The DNA of the CDR3 is TGCAGCGCCCGGGGGAATGAAAAACTGTTTTTT. The encoded protein is CSARGNEKLFF. Variable domain in full (rest from reference TRBV29-1 and TRBJ1-4): SAVISQKPSRDICQRGTSLTIQCQVDSQVTMMFWYRQQPGQSLTLIATANQGSEATYESGFVIDKFPISRPNLTFSTLTVSNMSPEDSSIYLCSARGNEKLFFGSGTQLSVL.

The chain links TRBV7-3 to TRBJ2-7, with a tentative D call TRBD1 (6 bases). V lost 0 bases to trimming and J lost 4 bases, with 40 bases between them. Germline values: CDR1 SGHTA, CDR2 FQGTGA. The CDR3 is 24 residues long. CDR3 region: CASSLTEIHTLGGDPSGSLYEQYF. DNA of the CDR3: TGTGCCAGCAGCTTAACGGAAATTCATACTCTTGGGGGCGATCCCTCGGGGAGCTTGTACGAGCAGTACTTC.

The V call is TRBV5-8, the J call TRBJ2-5, with D possibly called TRBD1 or TRBD2 (5 bases each). Germline-derived CDR1 and CDR2 are SGHTS and YDEGEE. This CDR3 comprises 13 residues. V lost 9 bases, J lost 4 bases, and 16 bases lay in between. This CDR3 reads CATTGPFVETQYF. Here the CDR3 DNA reads TGTGCCACCACGGGGCCGTTTGTAGAGACCCAGTACTTC.

The chain links TRBV6-1 to TRBJ1-2; D gene ambiguous. Germline CDR1 is MNHNS and CDR2 is SASEGT. Deletions cut 1 base from V and 4 bases from J, with 10 bases between. This CDR3 spans 14 amino acids. CDR3 DNA: TGTGCCAGCAGTGAAGTATCCGGAGGCTATGGCTACACCTTC. Translated: CASSEVSGGYGYTF.

This chain links TRBV13 with TRBJ2-1; 8 bases are a match to TRBD2. The CDR3 length is 15 residues. The V and J ends lost 5 bases and 6 bases, in that order; junction bases with no gene match: 9. Germline-derived CDR1 and CDR2 are PRHDT and FYEKMQ (reference sequence). CDR3 coding DNA: TGTGCCAGCAGCCTCAGGGCGGGAGGCCGCAATGAGCAGTTCTTC. Encoded protein: CASSLRAGGRNEQFF. Together with reference TRBV13 and TRBJ2-1, the CDR3 gives the full variable domain: AAGVIQSPRHLIKEKRETATLKCYPIPRHDTVYWYQQGPGQDPQFLISFYEKMQSDKGSIPDRFSAQQFSDYHSELNMSSLELGDSALYFCASSLRAGGRNEQFFGPGTRLTVL.

The genes are TRBV28 and TRBJ2-7, with D possibly matching TRBD1 (5 bases). Germline-derived CDR1 and CDR2 are MDHEN and SYDVKM. This CDR3 is built from 15 residues. V was cut by 2 bases and J by 1 base, with 12 bases left in between. The CDR3: CASSLPGYRSYEQYF. The DNA of the CDR3 is TGTGCCAGCAGTTTACCAGGGTATCGGTCCTACGAGCAGTACTTC.

Worth noting for this clone: Other DNA sequences from this sample encode an identical CDR3 as well. The chain combines TRBV25-1 with TRBJ2-3; 8 bases align to TRBD2. Germline CDR1 and CDR2: MGHDK and SYGVNS. The CDR3 runs to 15 residues. The V gene end was trimmed by 6 bases and the J gene end by 1 base; junction bases not matched to a gene: 6. The CDR3: CASSDRGGRTDTQYF. The CDR3 coding sequence is TGTGCCAGCAGCGACCGGGGGGGACGCACAGATACGCAGTATTTT.

This chain links TRBV6-1 with TRBJ1-6; unclear D gene. This CDR3 comprises 13 residues. V lost 3 bases and J 9 bases, leaving 9 bases between the germline ends. CDR1 is MNHNS and CDR2 is SASEGT in the germline V gene. The DNA of the CDR3 is TGTGCCAGCAGTGAGTCAGTTTTTTCACCCCTCCACTTT. Protein: CASSESVFSPLHF.

This clone was recorded once. Other nucleotide sequences from this sample produce the same CDR3. J is TRBJ2-7 and V is TRBV29-1, with 8 bases fitting TRBD1. V lost 4 bases, J lost 2 bases, and 1 base stayed unmatched. Germline CDR1 reads SQVTM; CDR2 reads ANQGSEA. The CDR3 covers 12 residues. The CDR3 coding sequence is TGCAGCGTTGGGACAGGGACCTACGAGCAGTACTTC. This gives the protein CSVGTGTYEQYF.

The chain uses TRBV27 and TRBJ2-7; the match to TRBD1 covers 8 bases. Germline CDR1 is MNHEY and CDR2 is SMNVEV (reference sequence). This CDR3 has 13 residues. J was trimmed by 4 bases and V by 5 bases; bases with no gene match: 4. The CDR3 DNA sequence: TGTGCCAGCAGTCTCCAGGGGGCGTACGAGCAGTACTTC. Translating it yields CASSLQGAYEQYF.

With regard to this clone: This CDR3 is also generated by other DNA sequences in the sample. This chain links TRBV5-1 with TRBJ2-3, with a weak D call TRBD2 (6 bases). Germline CDR1 and CDR2: SGHRS and YFSETQ. This CDR3 is built from 14 residues. Trimming took off 4 bases at V and 0 bases at J, with 9 bases between the two ends. CDR3 DNA: TGCGCCAGCAGCCCCGGGACTAGCACAGATACGCAGTATTTT. Amino acids: CASSPGTSTDTQYF.

The chain has TRBV6-6 and TRBJ1-1; 7 positions match TRBD1. In germline, CDR1 is MNHNY, CDR2 SVGAGI (reference sequence). The CDR3 runs 16 residues. J was trimmed by 5 bases and V by 2 bases; bases with no gene match: 11. This chain's CDR3 is CASSYRPPGRGTEAFF. DNA for the CDR3: TGTGCCAGCAGTTACAGACCCCCAGGCAGGGGGACTGAAGCTTTCTTT.

The chain joins TRBV28 to TRBJ2-7; weak D call: TRBD2 (6 bases). CDR1 is MDHEN and CDR2 is SYDVKM in the germline V gene. The CDR3 has 13 residues. The V end lost 6 bases, the J end lost 1 base, and 10 bases lay between the germline ends. CDR3 in amino acids: CASRRDGSYEQYF. In DNA form, the CDR3 reads TGTGCCAGCAGGCGGGACGGTTCCTACGAGCAGTACTTC.

The chain links TRBV28 to TRBJ1-2; 7 bases match TRBD1. J gave up 4 bases and V 10 bases, and 12 bases lay outside the gene matches. The length of the CDR3 is 14 residues. Germline lookup yields CDR1 MDHEN and CDR2 SYDVKM. The CDR3 DNA reads as TGTGCCACCGTCTTTATGGACAGGCTCTATGGCTACACCTTC. Translated, it gives CATVFMDRLYGYTF.

The genes are TRBV2 and TRBJ1-6; D ambiguous. With 6 bases removed from V and 5 bases from J, the gap between germline ends came to 8 bases. The CDR3 consists of 13 residues. In germline, CDR1 is SNHLY, CDR2 FYNNEI. CDR3 region: CASRVTDNSPLHF. The CDR3 region has the DNA TGTGCCAGCAGGGTAACGGATAATTCACCCCTCCACTTT.